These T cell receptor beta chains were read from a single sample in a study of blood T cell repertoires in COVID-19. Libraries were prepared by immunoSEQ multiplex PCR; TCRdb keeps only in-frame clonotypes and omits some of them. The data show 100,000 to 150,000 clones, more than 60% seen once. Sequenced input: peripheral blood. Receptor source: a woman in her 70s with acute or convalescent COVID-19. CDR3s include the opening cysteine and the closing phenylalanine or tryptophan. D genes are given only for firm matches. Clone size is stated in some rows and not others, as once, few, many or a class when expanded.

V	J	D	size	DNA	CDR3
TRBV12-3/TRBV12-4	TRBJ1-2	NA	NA	TGTGCCAGCAAGAACAGGGATGGCTACACCTTC	CASKNRDGYTF
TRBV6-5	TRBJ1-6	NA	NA	TGTGCCAGCAGTTACTCGATAGGGGTGCGGAATTCACCCCTCCACTTT	CASSYSIGVRNSPLHF
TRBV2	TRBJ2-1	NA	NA	TGTGCCAGCAGTCTAGCCTTCAATGAGCAGTTCTTC	CASSLAFNEQFF
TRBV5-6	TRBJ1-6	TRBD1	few	TGTGCCAGCAGCTCCGGGACAGGGGGTGGGTCACCCCTCCACTTT	CASSSGTGGGSPLHF
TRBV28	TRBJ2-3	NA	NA	TGTGCCAGCAGTCCCGCAGGGGGGGATACGCAGTATTTT	CASSPAGGDTQYF
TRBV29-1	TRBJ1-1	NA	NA	TGCAGCATCTACAGTCAGGGGCGACGCGCTGAAGCTTTCTTT	CSIYSQGRRAEAFF
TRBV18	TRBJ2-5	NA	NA	TGTGCCAGCTCACCGCCCAGGGTGGAGACCCAGTACTTC	CASSPPRVETQYF
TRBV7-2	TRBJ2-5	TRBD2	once	TGTGCCAGCAGCCTGATGGGGACTAGACAAGAGACCCAGTACTTC	CASSLMGTRQETQYF
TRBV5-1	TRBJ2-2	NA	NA	TGCGCCAGCAGCTTCGGAACAGGGATATCGAACACCGGGGAGCTGTTTTTT	CASSFGTGISNTGELFF
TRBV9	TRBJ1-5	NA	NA	TGTGCCAGCAGCGCCCTCCAGGGGCAGCCCCAGCATTTT	CASSALQGQPQHF
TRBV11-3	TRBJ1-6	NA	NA	TGTGCCAGCAGCTTAGAGGCTAATTCACCCCTCCACTTT	CASSLEANSPLHF
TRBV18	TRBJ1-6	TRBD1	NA	TGTGCCAGCTCACCAGACAGGGCTTCTTCACCCCTCCACTTT	CASSPDRASSPLHF
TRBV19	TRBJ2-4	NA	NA	TGTGCCAGTAGCCGTGGTGGGGCAGACGTAGCCAAAAACATTCAGTACTTC	CASSRGGADVAKNIQYF
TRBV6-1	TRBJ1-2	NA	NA	TGTGCCCGCAGTGAAACGCGGCAGGGTGGCGGCTACACCTTC	CARSETRQGGGYTF
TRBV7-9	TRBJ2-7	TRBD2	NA	TGTGCCAGCAGCTTAGCTAGCGGGGTCTGGAAGCAGTACTTC	CASSLASGVWKQYF
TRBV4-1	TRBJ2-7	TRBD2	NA	TGCGCCAGCAGCCAAGGGCCTAGCGGTTTTTCCTACGAGCAGTACTTC	CASSQGPSGFSYEQYF